Below, 24 T cell receptor beta chains from the same sample are listed, as sequenced in a study of cytomegalovirus exposure and HLA in healthy donors. It was with 60 Vbeta and 13 Jbeta primers that the PCR ran. The protocol was immunoSEQ multiplex PCR, while the TCRdb copy is restricted to in-frame clones and leaves out a portion. Of approximately 88,000 clones listed, 70% to 85% are singletons. Sequenced input: PBMCs. The receptors derive from a man younger than 40 in good health and CMV-seropositive.

This clone came up a few times. V gene TRBV10-3 combines with J gene TRBJ2-7; the D gene is possibly TRBD1 (5 bases). Germline V gene sequence: CDR1 ENHRY, CDR2 SYGVKD. CDR3 length equals 13 residues. The CDR3 nucleotides read TGTGCCACCAGTGGTCCAGGGTCCTACGAGCAGTACGTC. The encoded protein is CATSGPGSYEQYV.

The chain couples TRBV6-5 to TRBJ1-2; the D gene is possibly TRBD1 (6 bases). CDR3 size: 13 residues. Deletions cut 5 bases from V and 7 bases from J, with 14 bases between. The germline CDR1 and CDR2 sequences are MNHEY and SVGAGI. CDR3 residues: CASSGGGEAGYTF. DNA for the CDR3: TGTGCCAGCAGTGGGGGGGGCGAGGCTGGCTACACCTTC.

This clone was found once. V and J are TRBV5-6 and TRBJ1-1, with TRBD1 identical over 9 bases. CDR3 length equals 16 residues. J was trimmed by 6 bases and V by 4 bases; bases with no gene match: 13. Germline V gene sequence: CDR1 SGHDT, CDR2 YYEEEE. DNA for the CDR3: TGTGCCAGCAGCCCATGGACAGGGGACATGTCGGCTGAAGCTTTCTTT. Protein: CASSPWTGDMSAEAFF.

This clone was counted a few times. The J gene is TRBJ2-3, the V gene TRBV6-1; 8 nucleotides align to TRBD1. Germline CDR1 is MNHNS and CDR2 is SASEGT. The CDR3 has 15 residues. The V segment lost 2 bases and the J segment 2 bases; nucleotides outside the gene matches: 3. This chain's CDR3 is CASSEWGQDTDTQYF. The CDR3 nucleotides read TGTGCCAGCAGTGAATGGGGACAGGACACAGATACGCAGTATTTT.

The chain is built from TRBV28 and TRBJ2-1; D is possibly TRBD2 (6 bases). V was trimmed by 2 bases and J by 3 bases, leaving 11 bases between them. The germline V gene has CDR1 MDHEN and CDR2 SYDVKM. The CDR3 is 15 residues long. The CDR3 here is CASSLGLALYNEQFF. DNA of the CDR3: TGTGCCAGCAGTTTAGGGCTAGCGCTCTACAATGAGCAGTTCTTC. The whole variable domain, remainder taken from reference TRBV28 and TRBJ2-1, is DVKVTQSSRYLVKRTGEKVFLECVQDMDHENMFWYRQDPGLGLRLIYFSYDVKMKEKGDIPEGYSVSREKKERFSLILESASTNQTSMYLCASSLGLALYNEQFFGPGTRLTVL.

In this sample, this clone turned up a few times. The chain combines TRBV28 with TRBJ2-7, with D unclear. V lost 6 bases to trimming and J lost 0 bases, with 24 bases between them. The germline V gene has CDR1 MDHEN and CDR2 SYDVKM. The CDR3 is 18 amino acids. The CDR3 spells CASRPYVGASTSSYEQYF. The CDR3 DNA reads TGTGCCAGCAGACCCTACGTTGGAGCGTCCACGAGCTCCTACGAGCAGTACTTC.

V and J are TRBV13 and TRBJ1-4; D uncertain. The V gene lost 6 bases and the J gene lost 8 bases, with 19 bases spanning the gap. Germline V CDR1 and CDR2: PRHDT, FYEKMQ (reference sequence). The CDR3 extends over 15 amino acids. The DNA of the CDR3 is TGTGCCAGCAGTTCTGTGCGGCTGGCGGTGGAAAAACTGTTTTTT. Protein product: CASSSVRLAVEKLFF.

This clone was seen a handful of times. The chain carries TRBV7-2 and TRBJ1-6; unclear D gene. CDR1 is SGHTA, CDR2 FQGNSA, per germline. With 5 bases removed from V and 3 bases from J, the gap between germline ends came to 11 bases. The CDR3 extends over 15 amino acids. CDR3 region: CASSPSLYYNSPLHF. In DNA, the CDR3 is TGTGCCAGCAGCCCCTCCCTGTACTATAATTCACCCCTCCACTTT.

V and J are TRBV5-6 and TRBJ1-5; no firm D call. The germline CDR1 and CDR2 sequences are SGHDT and YYEEEE. V lost 0 bases, J lost 3 bases, and 10 bases lay in between. This CDR3 has 15 amino acids. CDR3 in DNA: TGTGCCAGCAGCTTGGCCGGACTGATCAATCAGCCCCAGCATTTT. It is translated as CASSLAGLINQPQHF. Full variable domain (missing parts from reference TRBV5-6 and TRBJ1-5): DAGVTQSPTHLIKTRGQQVTLRCSPKSGHDTVSWYQQALGQGPQFIFQYYEEEERQRGNFPDRFSGHQFPNYSSELNVNALLLGDSALYLCASSLAGLINQPQHFGDGTRLSIL.

The V and J genes are TRBV30 and TRBJ1-1; D is perhaps TRBD1 (5 bases). The CDR3 runs to 13 residues. Trimming left V 0 bases short and J 5 bases short, with 10 bases between. Germline V gene lookup returns CDR1 GTSNPN and CDR2 SVGIG (reference sequence). The CDR3 DNA sequence: TGTGCCTGGAGTGTAGGCCAGGGAACTGAAGCTTTCTTT. Translating it yields CAWSVGQGTEAFF.

The chain employs TRBV19 and TRBJ1-1; D is possibly TRBD1 (6 bases). CDR1 and CDR2 from the germline V gene are LNHDA and SQIVND (reference sequence). The CDR3 sequence is 15 residues long. Trimming took 8 bases from V and 0 from J, leaving 16 bases between them. The CDR3 region is CASSRGGGVNTEAFF. CDR3 in DNA: TGTGCCAGTTCCCGAGGGGGAGGGGTGAACACTGAAGCTTTCTTT.

CDR3 in amino acids: CASRGRTDYEQYF. The CDR3 bases are TGTGCCAGCCGAGGACGGACAGACTACGAGCAGTACTTC. This chain links TRBV7-8 with TRBJ2-7, with a tentative D call TRBD1 (6 bases). The ends were cut back, 8 bases at V and 3 bases at J, with 14 bases in the middle. The CDR3 is 13 amino acids. CDR1 is SGHVS, CDR2 FQNEAQ, per germline.

The J gene is TRBJ2-7, the V gene TRBV6-1, with 13 bases aligning to TRBD2. CDR1 and CDR2 (germline): MNHNS, SASEGT. The trim removed 6 bases at V and 6 bases at J, leaving 2 bases unmatched. The CDR3 consists of 13 residues. CDR3 DNA: TGTGCCAGCAGACTAGCGGGGGGGCTCGAGCAGTACGTC. Protein: CASRLAGGLEQYV.

The genes are TRBV5-4 and TRBJ2-5; 9 nucleotides match TRBD1. The V gene's germline CDR1 is SGHNT and CDR2 YYREEE (reference sequence). After removal of 4 bases from V and 3 bases from J, the junction contained 4 bases not matched to a gene. The CDR3 runs to 14 residues. Here the CDR3 reads CASSPWDREETQYF. The CDR3 nucleotides are TGTGCCAGCAGCCCCTGGGACAGGGAAGAGACCCAGTACTTC.

The rearrangement uses TRBV6-5 and TRBJ2-7; 11 bases map to TRBD1. The CDR3 length is 14 residues. CDR1 is MNHEY, CDR2 SVGAGI, per germline. J was trimmed by 3 bases and V by 6 bases; bases with no gene match: 4. CDR3 DNA: TGTGCCAGCAGGGGGACAGGGGGGGTCTACGAGCAGTACTTC. As protein: CASRGTGGVYEQYF.

V usage is TRBV7-8 and J usage is TRBJ2-3; tentatively, D is TRBD2 (6 bases). The CDR3 has 18 residues. Trimming removed 1 base at V and 3 bases at J, with 20 bases between. The germline V gene encodes CDR1 SGHVS and CDR2 FQNEAQ. Written as DNA, the CDR3 is TGTGCCAGCAGCTTAGAGGGCGGGATGGGGGTGGGGACAGATACGCAGTATTTT. Its translation is CASSLEGGMGVGTDTQYF.

This clone occurred a few times. V and J are TRBV9 and TRBJ2-1; 11 bases align to TRBD2. Losses at the gene ends were 0 bases for V and 4 bases for J; bases not matched to a gene: 0. This CDR3 is built from 15 residues. The V gene's germline CDR1 is SGDLS and CDR2 YYNGEE. CDR3 DNA sequence: TGTGCCAGCAGCGTAGGACTAGCGGGATACAATGAGCAGTTCTTC. This gives the protein CASSVGLAGYNEQFF. Drawing the rest from reference TRBV9 and TRBJ2-1, the complete variable domain is DSGVTQTPKHLITATGQRVTLRCSPRSGDLSVYWYQQSLDQGLQFLIQYYNGEERAKGNILERFSAQQFPDLHSELNLSSLELGDSALYFCASSVGLAGYNEQFFGPGTRLTVL.

V and J are TRBV7-9 and TRBJ2-7; TRBD2 matches at 16 bases. V lost 1 base to trimming and J lost 4 bases; unmatched junction nucleotides: 7. Per the germline V gene, CDR1 is SEHNR and CDR2 is FQNEAQ (reference sequence). The CDR3 is 18 amino acids. The CDR3 DNA reads as TGTGCCAGCAGCTTAGAGGGACTGGGACTAGCGGGAGGGTACGAGCAGTACTTC. This codes for CASSLEGLGLAGGYEQYF.

CDR3 protein: CSVKGGWDTEAFF. DNA of the CDR3: TGCAGCGTTAAAGGGGGCTGGGACACTGAAGCTTTCTTT. The chain couples TRBV29-1 to TRBJ1-1, with 7 bases lining up with TRBD1. Germline V gene sequence: CDR1 SQVTM, CDR2 ANQGSEA. The CDR3 length is 13 residues. V lost 5 bases, J lost 3 bases, and 6 bases stayed unmatched.

By share of the sample, this clone is medium-sized. The rearrangement uses TRBV28 and TRBJ1-4, with 9 bases aligning to TRBD1. The CDR3 is made up of 15 amino acids. Trimming at V came to 1 base and at J to 8 bases, leaving 5 bases not matched to a gene. Germline V gene sequence: CDR1 MDHEN, CDR2 SYDVKM. CDR3 loop: CASSLSGQGKEKLFF. The CDR3 DNA sequence: TGTGCCAGCAGTTTATCGGGACAGGGAAAGGAAAAACTGTTTTTT.

The rearrangement links TRBV5-1 to TRBJ2-1; a weak D match, TRBD2 (8 bases). V was clipped by 0 bases and J by 4 bases, with 11 bases between them. Germline values: CDR1 SGHRS, CDR2 YFSETQ. The CDR3 loop spans 15 amino acids. CDR3 protein: CASSLVAGQYNEQFF. The CDR3 nucleotides are TGCGCCAGCAGCTTGGTAGCGGGACAGTACAATGAGCAGTTCTTC.

The genes are TRBV19 and TRBJ2-2, with D perhaps matching TRBD1 (6 bases). CDR3 size: 14 residues. The V gene's germline CDR1 is LNHDA and CDR2 SQIVND (reference sequence). Trimming cost V 5 bases and J 3 bases, with 10 bases left between them. The CDR3 nucleotides read TGTGCCAGTAGTGCCCAGGGGTACACCGGGGAGCTGTTTTTT. It translates to CASSAQGYTGELFF.

CDR3 DNA sequence: TGTGCCAGCAGCTTGGCCGCTAGCGGGAGGGCCAGTTGGGAGCTGTTTTTT. It yields the protein CASSLAASGRASWELFF. This chain joins TRBV5-6 and TRBJ2-2; the match to TRBD2 covers 12 bases. CDR3 length: 17 amino acids. V shed 0 bases and J 9 bases; nucleotides not matched to a gene: 9. The germline V gene encodes CDR1 SGHDT and CDR2 YYEEEE.

The J gene is TRBJ2-7, the V gene TRBV28; D perhaps matches TRBD1 (6 bases). The CDR3 has 13 residues. The germline CDR1 and CDR2 sequences are MDHEN and SYDVKM. The ends were cut back, 10 bases at V and 0 bases at J, with 13 bases in the middle. CDR3 region: CATRQGSSYEQYV. The CDR3 DNA follows: TGTGCCACTCGGCAGGGGAGCTCCTACGAGCAGTACGTC.